This is a list of T cell receptor beta chains from one sample in a study of neurological immune-mediated disorders. TCRdb passed the 5' RACE reads through MiXCR, listing each CDR3 protein once. Of under 80,000 distinct CDR3 sequences in the sample, roughly 3.9% are singletons; the top ten hold 1% to 1.5%. Specimen: PBMCs. The receptors derive from a man younger than 45 with multiple sclerosis. Each CDR3 is given with its conserved first and last residue. The order of the fields is V gene, J gene, D gene, CDR3 length, clone size, CDR3 DNA, CDR3 protein. A D gene is named only where the DNA matches it firmly. Not every row has a clone size; where given, it reads once, few, many or a size class.

v_call: TRBV5-1
j_call: TRBJ1-5
d_call: TRBD1
cdr3_length: 15
clone_size: many
cdr3_nt: TGCGCCAGCAGCCCTGACAGGGGGGACAATCAGCCCCAGCATTTT
cdr3_aa: CASSPDRGDNQPQHF

v_call: TRBV5-1
j_call: TRBJ2-7
d_call: .
cdr3_length: 13
clone_size: .
cdr3_nt: TGCGCCAGCAGCGGGGACGGAGCCTACGAGCAGTACTTC
cdr3_aa: CASSGDGAYEQYF

v_call: TRBV20-1
j_call: TRBJ2-7
d_call: .
cdr3_length: 11
clone_size: many
cdr3_nt: TGCAGTGCTAGAGCCTTGGGCGAGCAGTACTTC
cdr3_aa: CSARALGEQYF

v_call: TRBV7-6
j_call: TRBJ2-5
d_call: .
cdr3_length: 15
clone_size: many
cdr3_nt: TGTGCCAGCAGCTTAGCGCTGAGGACACAAGAGACCCAGTACTTC
cdr3_aa: CASSLALRTQETQYF

v_call: TRBV12-3/TRBV12-4
j_call: TRBJ2-1
d_call: TRBD1
cdr3_length: 15
clone_size: .
cdr3_nt: TGTGCCAGCATTCCTAGGACAGGGCTTGTCAATGAGCAGTTCTTC
cdr3_aa: CASIPRTGLVNEQFF

v_call: TRBV5-1
j_call: TRBJ2-5
d_call: TRBD1
cdr3_length: 15
clone_size: many
cdr3_nt: TGCGCCAGCAGCGGCGGACAGGGGGCCGGGAAGACCCAGTACTTC
cdr3_aa: CASSGGQGAGKTQYF

v_call: TRBV12-3/TRBV12-4
j_call: TRBJ2-1
d_call: TRBD2
cdr3_length: 19
clone_size: many
cdr3_nt: TGTGCCAGCAGTGCTGTGCGAACTAGCGGGGGGCCCCCCTACAATGAGCAGTTCTTC
cdr3_aa: CASSAVRTSGGPPYNEQFF

v_call: TRBV12-3/TRBV12-4
j_call: TRBJ2-7
d_call: TRBD1
cdr3_length: 15
clone_size: many
cdr3_nt: TGTGCCAGCAGTCCGTCGCAGGGGGTCTCCTACGAGCAGTACTTC
cdr3_aa: CASSPSQGVSYEQYF

v_call: TRBV6-2/TRBV6-3
j_call: TRBJ2-3
d_call: TRBD2
cdr3_length: 17
clone_size: many
cdr3_nt: TGTGCCAGCAGTTCCCCGCGGGGGACTAGCGTTACAGATACGCAGTATTTT
cdr3_aa: CASSSPRGTSVTDTQYF

v_call: TRBV5-1
j_call: TRBJ1-6
d_call: TRBD1
cdr3_length: 14
clone_size: few
cdr3_nt: TGCGCCAGCTGTTGGGACAGGAGAAATTCACCCCTCAACTTT
cdr3_aa: CASCWDRRNSPLNF

v_call: TRBV5-1
j_call: TRBJ2-2
d_call: .
cdr3_length: 13
clone_size: many
cdr3_nt: TGCGCCAGCAGCTTGTCGTACACCGGGGAGCTGTTTTTT
cdr3_aa: CASSLSYTGELFF

v_call: TRBV5-5
j_call: TRBJ2-1
d_call: .
cdr3_length: 13
clone_size: many
cdr3_nt: TGTGCCAGCAGCGTAGCAGGTCCCAATGAGCAGTTCTTC
cdr3_aa: CASSVAGPNEQFF

v_call: TRBV12-3/TRBV12-4
j_call: TRBJ1-5
d_call: .
cdr3_length: 11
clone_size: many
cdr3_nt: TGTGCCAGCAGTTTTGGTCAGCCCCAGCATTTT
cdr3_aa: CASSFGQPQHF

v_call: TRBV3-1
j_call: TRBJ2-6
d_call: .
cdr3_length: 18
clone_size: many
cdr3_nt: TGTGCCAGCAGCCAAGGGGCCCCGGGGGACTCTGGGGCCAACGTCCTGACTTTC
cdr3_aa: CASSQGAPGDSGANVLTF

v_call: TRBV6-2/TRBV6-3
j_call: TRBJ1-2
d_call: .
cdr3_length: 14
clone_size: many
cdr3_nt: TGTGCCAGCAAGAGAGGGCGGACGATCTATGGCTACACCTTC
cdr3_aa: CASKRGRTIYGYTF

v_call: TRBV7-2
j_call: TRBJ2-1
d_call: .
cdr3_length: 12
clone_size: many
cdr3_nt: TGTGCCAGCAGCCTTAGGGTAGCTGAGCAGTTCTTC
cdr3_aa: CASSLRVAEQFF

v_call: TRBV4-1
j_call: TRBJ1-1
d_call: .
cdr3_length: 16
clone_size: many
cdr3_nt: TGCGCCAGCAGCCAAGTTGGGGCAGGGGCTCATCAGGGAGCTTTCTTT
cdr3_aa: CASSQVGAGAHQGAFF

v_call: TRBV4-2
j_call: TRBJ1-4
d_call: .
cdr3_length: 16
clone_size: many
cdr3_nt: TGTGCCAGCAGCCTTATCGAAGGGACAACTAATGAAAAACTGTTTTTT
cdr3_aa: CASSLIEGTTNEKLFF

v_call: TRBV20-1
j_call: TRBJ1-4
d_call: TRBD1
cdr3_length: 16
clone_size: many
cdr3_nt: TGCAGTGCTAGAATCGGGCGACAGGGGGGGGCTGAAAAACTGTTTTTT
cdr3_aa: CSARIGRQGGAEKLFF

v_call: TRBV20-1
j_call: TRBJ2-5
d_call: .
cdr3_length: 12
clone_size: many
cdr3_nt: TGCAGTGCTAGCTTACAATCGGAGACCCAGTACTTC
cdr3_aa: CSASLQSETQYF

v_call: TRBV20-1
j_call: TRBJ1-3
d_call: .
cdr3_length: 16
clone_size: many
cdr3_nt: TGCAGTGCTAGAGATGAGGGTTGGAAAACTGGAAACACCATATATTTT
cdr3_aa: CSARDEGWKTGNTIYF

v_call: TRBV2
j_call: TRBJ2-3
d_call: .
cdr3_length: 16
clone_size: many
cdr3_nt: TGTGCCAGCAGCATACCCGGGACTCTGTACACAGATACGCAGTATTTT
cdr3_aa: CASSIPGTLYTDTQYF

v_call: TRBV7-2
j_call: TRBJ2-5
d_call: TRBD2
cdr3_length: 18
clone_size: many
cdr3_nt: TGTGCCAGCAGCTTAGTCCCACCTCTAGCGGGGGGGCAAGAGACCCAGTACTTC
cdr3_aa: CASSLVPPLAGGQETQYF

v_call: TRBV5-1
j_call: TRBJ2-7
d_call: .
cdr3_length: 13
clone_size: many
cdr3_nt: TGCGCCAGCAGCTTGCACGAGACCTACGAGCAGTACTTC
cdr3_aa: CASSLHETYEQYF

v_call: TRBV19
j_call: TRBJ1-1
d_call: TRBD1
cdr3_length: 15
clone_size: .
cdr3_nt: TGTGCCAGTCTAACAGGGGGGGAAACGAACACTGAAGCTTTCTTT
cdr3_aa: CASLTGGETNTEAFF

v_call: TRBV5-1
j_call: TRBJ1-6
d_call: .
cdr3_length: 14
clone_size: many
cdr3_nt: TGCGCCAGCAGCGACAGTCCGAATAATTCACCCCTCCACTTT
cdr3_aa: CASSDSPNNSPLHF

v_call: TRBV20-1
j_call: TRBJ2-5
d_call: TRBD2
cdr3_length: 15
clone_size: many
cdr3_nt: TGCAGTGCTAGAGATCCGGGGGGATGGCAAGAGACCCAGTACTTC
cdr3_aa: CSARDPGGWQETQYF

v_call: TRBV6-4
j_call: TRBJ2-6
d_call: .
cdr3_length: 16
clone_size: many
cdr3_nt: TGTGCCAGCAGTGACTCGTTCAGCTCTGGGGCCAACGTCCTGACTTTC
cdr3_aa: CASSDSFSSGANVLTF

v_call: TRBV7-9
j_call: TRBJ2-1
d_call: TRBD1
cdr3_length: 21
clone_size: many
cdr3_nt: TGTGCCAGCAGCTTAGCGAGAACGCAGGGGGCCCCTGGGGGCTCAAGGTATGAGCAGTTCTTC
cdr3_aa: CASSLARTQGAPGGSRYEQFF

v_call: TRBV29-1
j_call: TRBJ1-2
d_call: .
cdr3_length: 11
clone_size: many
cdr3_nt: TGCAGCGTTGGTCAGGCAGATGGCTACACCTTC
cdr3_aa: CSVGQADGYTF

v_call: TRBV6-6
j_call: TRBJ2-7
d_call: .
cdr3_length: 15
clone_size: many
cdr3_nt: TGTGCCAGCAGTTACTCGGGTCAGTTTACCTACGAGCAGTACTTC
cdr3_aa: CASSYSGQFTYEQYF

v_call: TRBV5-1
j_call: TRBJ2-3
d_call: .
cdr3_length: 15
clone_size: many
cdr3_nt: TGCGCCAGCAGCTTGGAACTTTCGGGTTCAGATACGCAGTATTTT
cdr3_aa: CASSLELSGSDTQYF

v_call: TRBV20-1
j_call: TRBJ1-2
d_call: .
cdr3_length: 13
clone_size: .
cdr3_nt: TGCAGTGCCAGAGGGGGGGACCACTATGGCTACACCTTC
cdr3_aa: CSARGGDHYGYTF

v_call: TRBV20-1
j_call: TRBJ2-1
d_call: .
cdr3_length: 14
clone_size: many
cdr3_nt: TGCAGTGCCGAAGGGGAAAGCTCCTACAATGAGCAGTTCTTC
cdr3_aa: CSAEGESSYNEQFF

v_call: TRBV11-3
j_call: TRBJ2-7
d_call: .
cdr3_length: 14
clone_size: many
cdr3_nt: TGTGCCAGCAGCTTAGGGGGACACTACTACGAGCAGTACTTC
cdr3_aa: CASSLGGHYYEQYF

v_call: TRBV5-1
j_call: TRBJ2-7
d_call: TRBD1
cdr3_length: 13
clone_size: many
cdr3_nt: TGCGCCAGCACGTGGACAGGGGGCCACGAGCAGTACTTC
cdr3_aa: CASTWTGGHEQYF

v_call: TRBV5-6
j_call: TRBJ1-4
d_call: .
cdr3_length: 15
clone_size: many
cdr3_nt: TGTGCCAGCAGCTTGGGTGGGATTTATGAGGAAAAACTGTTTTTT
cdr3_aa: CASSLGGIYEEKLFF

v_call: TRBV7-9
j_call: TRBJ1-1
d_call: TRBD1
cdr3_length: 14
clone_size: many
cdr3_nt: TGTGCCAGCAGCTCTCCGGGACAGGGGTCTGAAGCTTTCTTT
cdr3_aa: CASSSPGQGSEAFF

v_call: TRBV6-1
j_call: TRBJ2-6
d_call: .
cdr3_length: 15
clone_size: many
cdr3_nt: TGTGCCAGCAGTGAGGACAGCTCTGGGGCCAACGTCCTGACTTTC
cdr3_aa: CASSEDSSGANVLTF

v_call: TRBV25-1
j_call: TRBJ2-5
d_call: .
cdr3_length: 16
clone_size: many
cdr3_nt: TGTGCCAGCAGTGATATTCTTTCGTGGGGCGAGGAGACCCAGTACTTC
cdr3_aa: CASSDILSWGEETQYF

v_call: TRBV9
j_call: TRBJ2-1
d_call: TRBD2
cdr3_length: 15
clone_size: many
cdr3_nt: TGTGCCAGCAGCCCTCGGGGACGGGGGGGGAGTGAGCAGTTCTTC
cdr3_aa: CASSPRGRGGSEQFF

v_call: TRBV10-2
j_call: TRBJ2-7
d_call: .
cdr3_length: 15
clone_size: many
cdr3_nt: TGCGCCAGCAGTGAGTACAGGACAAACTCCTACGAGCAGTACTTC
cdr3_aa: CASSEYRTNSYEQYF

v_call: TRBV6-5
j_call: TRBJ2-6
d_call: TRBD1
cdr3_length: 19
clone_size: many
cdr3_nt: TGTGCCAGCAGTTACTCTGGCGGGGGACAGGGGGCTGGGGCCAACGTCCTGACTTTC
cdr3_aa: CASSYSGGGQGAGANVLTF

v_call: TRBV10-3
j_call: TRBJ2-1
d_call: .
cdr3_length: 13
clone_size: many
cdr3_nt: TGTGCCATCAGTGAGTCAGTGCGGAGTGAGCAGTTCTTC
cdr3_aa: CAISESVRSEQFF

v_call: TRBV20-1
j_call: TRBJ2-1
d_call: .
cdr3_length: 14
clone_size: many
cdr3_nt: TGCAGTGCTAGACCGGCTCAGAGGGGGAATGAGCAGTTCTTC
cdr3_aa: CSARPAQRGNEQFF

v_call: TRBV18
j_call: TRBJ1-1
d_call: .
cdr3_length: 12
clone_size: many
cdr3_nt: TGTGCCAGCTCACGGGAGGTCGCTGAAGCTTTCTTT
cdr3_aa: CASSREVAEAFF

v_call: TRBV24-1
j_call: TRBJ2-7
d_call: TRBD1
cdr3_length: 19
clone_size: many
cdr3_nt: TGTGCCACCAGTGCTCCGTGGGACAGGTCCCTAGGTCGTAGGTACGAGCAGTACTTC
cdr3_aa: CATSAPWDRSLGRRYEQYF

v_call: TRBV6-1
j_call: TRBJ1-5
d_call: .
cdr3_length: 18
clone_size: many
cdr3_nt: TGTGCCAGCGGCTCCCTGGGGGGGATGGGCTATAGCAATCAGCCCCAGCATTTT
cdr3_aa: CASGSLGGMGYSNQPQHF

v_call: TRBV5-5
j_call: TRBJ2-3
d_call: TRBD1
cdr3_length: 14
clone_size: many
cdr3_nt: TGTGCCAGCAGCGTGGCGGACAGGGGCGATACGCAGTATTTT
cdr3_aa: CASSVADRGDTQYF

v_call: TRBV20-1
j_call: TRBJ1-1
d_call: .
cdr3_length: 13
clone_size: many
cdr3_nt: TGCAGTGTCCTGGGAGACGGGAACACTGAAGCTTTCTTT
cdr3_aa: CSVLGDGNTEAFF

v_call: TRBV20-1
j_call: TRBJ1-5
d_call: .
cdr3_length: 10
clone_size: many
cdr3_nt: TGCAGTGCTGGGGGATCGCCCCAGCATTTT
cdr3_aa: CSAGGSPQHF

v_call: TRBV24-1
j_call: TRBJ2-3
d_call: .
cdr3_length: 15
clone_size: many
cdr3_nt: TGTGCCACCAGTGATCGCAGTGGCGGGCCAGATACGCAGTATTTT
cdr3_aa: CATSDRSGGPDTQYF

v_call: TRBV20-1
j_call: TRBJ2-7
d_call: TRBD2
cdr3_length: 16
clone_size: many
cdr3_nt: TGCAGTGCTAGATTGGGGGGGGTAGGCACAACCTACGAGCAGTACTTC
cdr3_aa: CSARLGGVGTTYEQYF

v_call: TRBV6-2/TRBV6-3
j_call: TRBJ2-5
d_call: TRBD2
cdr3_length: 17
clone_size: few
cdr3_nt: TGTGCCAGCAGTTACGAGACTAGCGGGGGGGCCTGGGAGACCCAGTACTTC
cdr3_aa: CASSYETSGGAWETQYF

v_call: TRBV7-2
j_call: TRBJ2-1
d_call: .
cdr3_length: 14
clone_size: many
cdr3_nt: TGTGCCAGCAGCGGGGGGGCCTTCTACAATGAGCAGTTCTTC
cdr3_aa: CASSGGAFYNEQFF